Sequencing of this T cell receptor (beta chain) was carried out in a study of CD8+ T cells in alopecia areata. RNA extraction and reverse transcription yielded cDNA as sequencing template. Libraries were prepared by immunoSEQ multiplex PCR; TCRdb keeps only in-frame clonotypes and omits some of them. The profile shows under 350,000 clones, 58% of them singletons. Study-wide results and limits: Possibly as an HLA-related effect, TCR sharing across patients appeared less clear than in mice.

Regarding treatment: oral pan-JAK inhibitor, 5-10 mg twice daily. Note on this clone: Its antigen is unidentified.

The CDR3 runs to 17 residues. The V and J ends lost 1 base and 1 base respectively, with 18 bases between them. Germline CDR1 is SGHNT and CDR2 is YYREEE (reference sequence). This chain joins TRBV5-4 and TRBJ2-7; D is possibly TRBD2 (6 bases). The origin of this receptor is a human donor with alopecia areata. The sequences come from CD4+ T cells sorted from blood, collected at week 24, from a patient treated with tofacitinib. CDR3 DNA: TGTGCCAGCAGCTTGCAGGCGGGGCGGGACGGATCCTACGAGCAGTACTTC. Translation: CASSLQAGRDGSYEQYF.